This record concerns one T cell receptor (beta chain) sequence. Profiled with immunoSEQ multiplex PCR; TCRdb holds only in-frame clones, not every one. This sample has around 41,000 clones; around 70% occur once, and the top ten carry about 7.8%. This entry comes from a study of early stage breast cancer tumors. Study as a whole: Of around 16 invasive breast tumors, 11 to 12 were hormone receptor-positive, HER2-negative.

Germline V CDR1 and CDR2: SGHTA, FQGNSA. The CDR3 extends over 13 amino acids. The germline V and J ends were trimmed by 4 bases and 7 bases, with 11 bases remaining between them. V is TRBV7-2 and J is TRBJ1-5; a possible D gene is TRBD1 (6 bases). Material: blood. This receptor was taken from a person between 50 and 60 years old with breast cancer. The CDR3 region is CASSYRAEQPQHF. CDR3 DNA: TGTGCCAGCAGCTACAGGGCGGAACAGCCCCAGCATTTT.